These 32 T cell receptor beta chains came from one sample sequenced in a study of blood T cell repertoires in COVID-19. Only in-frame clones appear in the TCRdb table, and some are missing; sequencing was by immunoSEQ multiplex PCR. In the table there are about 85,000 clones, 87% of which are singletons. The sample was peripheral blood. The source is a man in his fifties or sixties with acute or convalescent COVID-19.

The rearrangement links TRBV18 to TRBJ2-5; a possible D gene is TRBD1 (6 bases). CDR1 KGHSH and CDR2 LQKENI come from the germline V gene. With 3 bases removed from V and 6 bases from J, the gap between germline ends came to 17 bases. CDR3 length: 15 residues. CDR3 residues: CASSPTFDRKKTQYF. The DNA for the CDR3 is TGTGCCAGCTCACCCACTTTCGACAGGAAAAAGACCCAGTACTTC.

J is TRBJ1-5 and V is TRBV27, with 12 nucleotides matching TRBD1. The CDR3 consists of 15 residues. CDR1 and CDR2 from the germline V gene are MNHEY and SMNVEV (reference sequence). V lost 6 bases to trimming and J lost 7 bases; unmatched junction nucleotides: 7. For the CDR3, the DNA is TGTGCCAGCAGGTCCGGGACAGGGGGCGGGCAGCCCCAGCATTTT. Amino acid sequence: CASRSGTGGGQPQHF.

The rearrangement joins TRBV12-3 or TRBV12-4 to TRBJ1-2, with 7 bases aligning to TRBD1. The CDR3 loop spans 13 amino acids. V lost 7 bases and J lost 4; bases outside the gene matches: 6. CDR3 coding DNA: TGTGCCAGCATGGGACAGCAGTTCTATGGCTACACCTTC. It translates to CASMGQQFYGYTF.

The chain employs TRBV5-6 and TRBJ2-3, with D uncertain. V was cut by 0 bases and J by 3 bases, with 8 bases left in between. Germline values: CDR1 SGHDT, CDR2 YYEEEE. CDR3 length equals 14 residues. CDR3 in amino acids: CASSLAYGTDTQYF. Here the CDR3 DNA reads TGTGCCAGCAGCTTGGCTTACGGTACAGATACGCAGTATTTT.

This chain joins TRBV27 and TRBJ1-6; tentatively, D is TRBD1 (5 bases). Trimming removed 3 bases at V and 8 bases at J, with 14 bases between. In germline, CDR1 is MNHEY, CDR2 SMNVEV (reference sequence). The CDR3 loop spans 15 amino acids. CDR3 loop: CASSLDGHLYSPLHF. The CDR3, as DNA: TGTGCCAGCAGTTTGGACGGACACCTTTATTCACCCCTCCACTTT.

This rearrangement joins TRBV5-1 to TRBJ2-7; TRBD2 agrees at 13 bases. Germline CDR1 is SGHRS and CDR2 is YFSETQ. The CDR3 is 17 residues long. The J segment lost 0 bases and the V segment lost 4 bases, leaving 7 bases of the junction unmatched. The CDR3 sequence is CASSGTSGGDFSYEQYF. The CDR3 DNA is TGCGCCAGCAGCGGAACTAGCGGGGGGGACTTCTCCTACGAGCAGTACTTC.

CDR3 DNA sequence: TGTGCCAGCAGCTTAGATGGTTGGGACAGCTATAACTATGGCTACACCTTC. This codes for CASSLDGWDSYNYGYTF. The gene calls are TRBV7-2 and TRBJ1-2; 7 bases match TRBD1. Looked up from germline, CDR1 is SGHTA and CDR2 is FQGNSA. The CDR3 runs to 17 residues. V shed 1 base, J shed 1 base, and the junction held 9 bases outside the gene matches.

The chain is built from TRBV10-3 and TRBJ2-3; D may be TRBD2 (7 bases). Germline V gene sequence: CDR1 ENHRY, CDR2 SYGVKD. The ends were cut back, 5 bases at V and 5 bases at J, with 14 bases in the middle. There are 14 residues in the CDR3. CDR3 bases: TGTGCCATCAGTTCTCGGGGGGCCGGAGATACGCAGTATTTT. Amino acid sequence: CAISSRGAGDTQYF.

The rearrangement joins TRBV7-8 to TRBJ1-1; D is unresolved. Germline V gene data show CDR1 as SGHVS and CDR2 as FQNEAQ. This CDR3 spans 18 amino acids. The V end lost 2 bases, the J end lost 0 bases, and 19 bases lay between the germline ends. Here the CDR3 reads CASSLPERRRPMNTEAFF. The CDR3 DNA is TGTGCCAGCAGCTTACCTGAGAGGAGGAGGCCCATGAACACTGAAGCTTTCTTT.

This chain links TRBV6-5 with TRBJ2-5; D is perhaps TRBD1 (6 bases). The CDR3 length is 14 residues. The V end lost 2 bases, the J end lost 5 bases, and 12 bases lay between the germline ends. Germline V gives CDR1 MNHEY, CDR2 SVGAGI. This chain's CDR3 is CASSYAGVGETQYF. For the CDR3, the DNA is TGTGCCAGCAGTTACGCAGGGGTTGGTGAGACCCAGTACTTC.

The chain is built from TRBV19 and TRBJ1-5, with D possibly matching TRBD1 (5 bases). Germline CDR1 reads LNHDA; CDR2 reads SQIVND (reference sequence). Trimming removed 7 bases at V and 0 bases at J, with 10 bases between. The CDR3 length is 14 residues. The CDR3 is CASTTVNSNQPQHF. CDR3 sequence (DNA): TGTGCCAGTACGACAGTCAATAGCAATCAGCCCCAGCATTTT.

The chain couples TRBV19 to TRBJ1-2, with D uncertain. V lost 10 bases and J 1 base, leaving 16 bases between the germline ends. Germline V gene lookup returns CDR1 LNHDA and CDR2 SQIVND (reference sequence). The CDR3 is 14 amino acids. CDR3 amino acids: CATTGKGINYGYTF. The CDR3 bases are TGTGCCACCACGGGGAAAGGAATTAACTATGGCTACACCTTC.

The chain employs TRBV10-3 and TRBJ2-2; 7 bases agree with TRBD1. Looked up from germline, CDR1 is ENHRY and CDR2 is SYGVKD. The junction had 2 bases not matched to a gene; V was cut back by 3 bases and J by 4 bases. CDR3 length equals 14 residues. CDR3 sequence reads: CAISEDRATGELFF. CDR3 DNA: TGTGCCATCAGTGAAGACAGGGCCACCGGGGAGCTGTTTTTT.

The CDR3 bases are TGTGCCAGCAGTTACGGGCTAGCGGGGGAACAGTACTTC. Amino acids: CASSYGLAGEQYF. The chain uses TRBV6-6 and TRBJ2-7, with 10 nucleotides matching TRBD2. This CDR3 has 13 amino acids. Germline loops: CDR1 MNHNY, CDR2 SVGAGI (reference sequence). V was pared by 2 bases and J by 10 bases, with 5 bases of the junction left unmatched.

The CDR3 region is CASSLHRVNSMGITGELFF. DNA of the CDR3: TGTGCCAGCAGCTTGCACAGGGTAAATTCGATGGGGATCACCGGGGAGCTGTTTTTT. The genes are TRBV7-9 and TRBJ2-2, with D possibly matching TRBD1 (6 bases). Per germline, CDR1 SEHNR and CDR2 FQNEAQ (reference sequence). Trimming took 3 bases from V and 4 from J, leaving 24 bases between them. The CDR3 consists of 19 residues.

V gene TRBV9 combines with J gene TRBJ1-3; TRBD1 aligns across 8 bases. Trimming at V came to 4 bases and at J to 3 bases, leaving 9 bases not matched to a gene. Germline CDR1 and CDR2: SGDLS and YYNGEE. The CDR3 is made up of 16 amino acids. CDR3 region: CASSHARGQGGNTIYF. CDR3 in DNA: TGTGCCAGCAGCCACGCCAGGGGGCAAGGTGGAAACACCATATATTTT.

The chain combines TRBV7-2 with TRBJ2-3, with D uncertain. This CDR3 spans 11 amino acids. V lost 5 bases and J 6 bases, leaving 6 bases between the germline ends. CDR1 and CDR2 from the germline V gene are SGHTA and FQGNSA. CDR3 DNA sequence: TGTGCCAGCAGCCCCGTGGATACGCAGTATTTT. Translating it yields CASSPVDTQYF.

The chain couples TRBV9 to TRBJ2-3; D is ambiguous. The CDR3 is made up of 13 amino acids. V lost 2 bases to trimming and J lost 0 bases, with 4 bases between them. From germline, CDR1 is SGDLS and CDR2 YYNGEE. The CDR3 DNA is TGTGCCAGCAGCGTGGCTAGCACAGATACGCAGTATTTT. It encodes CASSVASTDTQYF.

This chain's CDR3 is CASSQHRGRVDQPQHF. The DNA for the CDR3 is TGCGCCAGCAGTCAACACAGGGGCAGGGTGGATCAGCCCCAGCATTTT. The chain is built from TRBV23-1 and TRBJ1-5; 7 positions agree with TRBD1. TRBV23-1 has ORF status, its function being uncertain. The V segment lost 2 bases and the J segment 5 bases; nucleotides outside the gene matches: 9. The CDR3 is 16 amino acids.

The chain carries TRBV27 and TRBJ1-2, with a possible D match to TRBD1 (5 bases). Trimming shortened V by 7 bases and J by 0 bases, and 15 bases separated the two germline ends. The CDR3 runs 15 residues. Germline V gives CDR1 MNHEY, CDR2 SMNVEV (reference sequence). CDR3 residues: CASTRSGIANYGYTF. The CDR3 bases are TGTGCCAGCACCAGATCAGGGATCGCTAACTATGGCTACACCTTC.

This chain joins TRBV30 and TRBJ1-5; 10 nucleotides line up with TRBD1. Germline-derived CDR1 and CDR2 are GTSNPN and SVGIG (reference sequence). The CDR3 covers 16 residues. V lost 2 bases, J lost 2 bases, and 6 bases stayed unmatched. The CDR3 here is CAWSLPGTGGNQPQHF. The CDR3 DNA follows: TGTGCCTGGAGTTTACCCGGGACAGGGGGCAATCAGCCCCAGCATTTT.

This clone has just one count. The chain combines TRBV19 with TRBJ1-2; TRBD1 agrees at 10 bases. V was clipped by 5 bases and J by 9 bases; unmatched bases: 9. The CDR3 runs to 14 residues. CDR1 is LNHDA, CDR2 SQIVND, per germline (reference sequence). The CDR3 loop is CASSDRGLKWRYTF. The CDR3 nucleotides are TGTGCCAGTAGTGACAGGGGGCTAAAGTGGCGCTACACCTTC.

The chain links TRBV7-3 to TRBJ1-4; 7 bases map to TRBD1. This CDR3 comprises 17 residues. Germline CDR1 is SGHTA and CDR2 is FQGTGA. Trimming at V came to 4 bases and at J to 8 bases, leaving 16 bases not matched to a gene. The CDR3 DNA is TGTGCCAGCAGCTATTTCCCAGACAGGGCGGGGAGAGAAAAACTGTTTTTT. It translates to CASSYFPDRAGREKLFF.

This chain joins TRBV12-5 and TRBJ1-1; 8 nucleotides agree with TRBD1. Trimming took 7 bases from V and 2 from J; bases not matched to a gene: 9. This CDR3 comprises 15 residues. CDR1 is LGHNT and CDR2 is FRNRAP in the germline V gene. The CDR3 spells CASEPATGVNTEAFF. The DNA of the CDR3 is TGTGCTAGTGAGCCGGCGACAGGGGTAAACACTGAAGCTTTCTTT.

The CDR3 here is CASSLIGGTGETQYF. CDR3 sequence (DNA): TGTGCCAGCAGCTTAATCGGGGGGACTGGGGAGACCCAGTACTTC. V gene TRBV7-2 combines with J gene TRBJ2-5; 7 bases align to TRBD2. Germline lookup yields CDR1 SGHTA and CDR2 FQGNSA. The CDR3 runs to 15 residues. V dropped 2 bases and J dropped 5; count of bases not matched to a gene: 8.

This clone was recorded a few times. The rearrangement uses TRBV3-1 (or the pseudogene TRBV3-2) and TRBJ1-2; 7 bases align to TRBD1. Unmatched junction bases numbered 8, after V lost 2 bases and J lost 5 bases. CDR1 LGHDT and CDR2 YNNKEL come from the germline V gene (reference sequence). The CDR3 is 15 amino acids. CDR3: CASSQLSTGQYGYTF. CDR3 sequence (DNA): TGTGCCAGCAGCCAATTGTCGACGGGACAGTATGGCTACACCTTC.

V gene TRBV10-3 combines with J gene TRBJ2-7; 9 bases line up with TRBD1. From germline, CDR1 is ENHRY and CDR2 SYGVKD. Trimming at V came to 4 bases and at J to 3 bases, leaving 4 bases not matched to a gene. The CDR3 sequence is 14 residues long. CDR3 region: CAISGGTGSYEQYF. CDR3 in DNA: TGTGCCATCAGTGGCGGGACAGGGAGCTACGAGCAGTACTTC.

This chain connects TRBV6-5 to TRBJ1-1; the match to TRBD1 covers 7 bases. Germline-derived CDR1 and CDR2 are MNHEY and SVGAGI. The CDR3 totals 16 residues. After removal of 4 bases from V and 1 base from J, the junction contained 9 bases not matched to a gene. The CDR3 loop reads CASSSSPGQANTEAFF. The CDR3 bases are TGTGCCAGCAGTTCCTCACCTGGACAGGCGAACACTGAAGCTTTCTTT.

The V and J genes are TRBV7-2 and TRBJ1-2; tentative D call: TRBD1 (6 bases). The CDR3 covers 14 residues. V shed 4 bases and J shed 3 bases, with 12 bases lying between them. Germline assignment: CDR1 SGHTA and CDR2 FQGNSA. CDR3 amino acids: CASSSQGFYYGYTF. CDR3 in DNA: TGTGCCAGCAGCTCGCAGGGGTTTTACTATGGCTACACCTTC.

This clone was counted a few times. The chain couples TRBV29-1 to TRBJ1-2, with TRBD1 as a possible D gene (5 bases). Looked up from germline, CDR1 is SQVTM and CDR2 is ANQGSEA. Trimming shortened V by 2 bases and J by 3 bases, and 13 bases separated the two germline ends. This CDR3 has 14 residues. CDR3: CSVENPWGDYGYTF. Here the CDR3 DNA reads TGCAGCGTTGAAAATCCTTGGGGGGACTATGGCTACACCTTC.

Written as DNA, the CDR3 is TGTGCCAGTAGTGTAACAAGGAACACTGAAGCTTTCTTT. Translating gives CASSVTRNTEAFF. V is TRBV19 and J is TRBJ1-1; unclear D gene. This CDR3 region has 13 residues. With 5 bases removed from V and 1 base from J, the gap between germline ends came to 8 bases. Germline V gene lookup returns CDR1 LNHDA and CDR2 SQIVND (reference sequence).

The gene calls are TRBV9 and TRBJ2-1, with D possibly being TRBD2 (5 bases). The V gene lost 3 bases and the J gene lost 1 base, with 11 bases spanning the gap. CDR3 size: 15 residues. Germline CDR1 SGDLS, CDR2 YYNGEE. As DNA, the CDR3 is TGTGCCAGCAGCGACCCATCGGGGTCCTACAATGAGCAGTTCTTC. This sequence encodes CASSDPSGSYNEQFF. Filled out from reference TRBV9 and TRBJ2-1, the complete variable domain reads DSGVTQTPKHLITATGQRVTLRCSPRSGDLSVYWYQQSLDQGLQFLIQYYNGEERAKGNILERFSAQQFPDLHSELNLSSLELGDSALYFCASSDPSGSYNEQFFGPGTRLTVL.